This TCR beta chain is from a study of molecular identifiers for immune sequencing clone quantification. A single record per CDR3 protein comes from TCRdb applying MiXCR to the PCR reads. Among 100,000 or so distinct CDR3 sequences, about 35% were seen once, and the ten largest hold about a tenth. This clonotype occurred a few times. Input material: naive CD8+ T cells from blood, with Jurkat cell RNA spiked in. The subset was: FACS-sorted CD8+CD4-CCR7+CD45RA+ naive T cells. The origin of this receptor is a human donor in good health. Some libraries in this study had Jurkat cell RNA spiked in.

This CDR3 reads CASSQGWLGTQYF. Here the CDR3 DNA reads TGCGCCAGCAGCCAGGGGTGGTTAGGGACCCAGTACTTC. V gene TRBV4-3 combines with J gene TRBJ2-5; no reliable D call. This CDR3 contains 13 residues. Germline V gene sequence: CDR1 LGHNA, CDR2 YSLEER. V lost 3 bases to trimming and J lost 7 bases, with 12 bases between them.